The present entry profiles one T cell receptor beta chain with its context. The entry originates in a study of T cell changes during pregnancy in multiple sclerosis. Trimming removed 4 bases at V and 2 bases at J, with 15 bases between. Germline-derived CDR1 and CDR2 are LGHNA and YNFKEQ. The CDR3 is 16 amino acids. TCRdb's table, derived via immunoSEQ multiplex PCR, lists solely in-frame clones and lacks some. In the table there are tens of thousands of clones, 90% of which are singletons. The chain couples TRBV4-2 to TRBJ1-3; possibly TRBD1 for D (5 bases). The receptor was derived from a female donor in good health, enrolled as a control in a pregnancy study. Material: peripheral blood, obtained in the third trimester of pregnancy. CDR3: CASSRGSGGAGNTIYF. DNA for the CDR3: TGTGCCAGCAGCCGGGGGTCGGGGGGGGCTGGAAACACCATATATTTT.